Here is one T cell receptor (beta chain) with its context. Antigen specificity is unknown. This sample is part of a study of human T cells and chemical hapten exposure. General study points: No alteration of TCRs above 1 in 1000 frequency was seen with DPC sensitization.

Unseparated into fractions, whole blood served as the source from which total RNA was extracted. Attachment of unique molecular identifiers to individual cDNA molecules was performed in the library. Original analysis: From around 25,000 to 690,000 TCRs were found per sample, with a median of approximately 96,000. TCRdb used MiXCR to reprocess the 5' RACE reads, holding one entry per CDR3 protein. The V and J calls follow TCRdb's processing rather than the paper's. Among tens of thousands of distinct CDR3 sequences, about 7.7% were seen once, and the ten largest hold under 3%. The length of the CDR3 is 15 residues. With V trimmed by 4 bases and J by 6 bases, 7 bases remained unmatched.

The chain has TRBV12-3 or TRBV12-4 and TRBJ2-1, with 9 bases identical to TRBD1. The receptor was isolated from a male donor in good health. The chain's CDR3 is CASSSPTGGPNEQFF. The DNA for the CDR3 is TGTGCCAGCAGTTCGCCGACAGGGGGTCCCAATGAGCAGTTCTTC.